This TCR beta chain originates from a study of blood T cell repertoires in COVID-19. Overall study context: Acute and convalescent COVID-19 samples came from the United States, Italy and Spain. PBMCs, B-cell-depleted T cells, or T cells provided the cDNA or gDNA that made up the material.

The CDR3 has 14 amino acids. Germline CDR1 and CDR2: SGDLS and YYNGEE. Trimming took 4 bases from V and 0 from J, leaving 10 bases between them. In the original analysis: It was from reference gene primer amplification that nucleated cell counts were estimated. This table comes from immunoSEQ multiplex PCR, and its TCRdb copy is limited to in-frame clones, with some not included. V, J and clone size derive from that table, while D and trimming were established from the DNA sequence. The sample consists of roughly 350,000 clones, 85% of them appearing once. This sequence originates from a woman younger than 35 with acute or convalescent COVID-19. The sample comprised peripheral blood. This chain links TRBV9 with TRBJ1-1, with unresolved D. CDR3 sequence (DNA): TGTGCCAGCAGCCCAACAGCCCTGAACACTGAAGCTTTCTTT. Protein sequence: CASSPTALNTEAFF.